This T cell receptor beta chain was captured in a study of T cells in Graves' hyperthyroidism and ophthalmopathy. Study context: At the time of initial diagnosis and before any treatment, peripheral blood was collected.

Looked up from germline, CDR1 is SGHRS and CDR2 is YFSETQ. V was pared by 2 bases and J by 1 base, with 10 bases of the junction left unmatched. This CDR3 has 19 amino acids. TCR beta CDR3 regions were amplified from RNA. The HTBI primer set was used in a first-round RT-PCR of the TCR CDR3. TCRdb independently ran MiXCR on the multiplex PCR reads; one entry per CDR3 protein. The sample yields around 380,000 distinct CDR3 sequences, about 14% seen once. This clonotype was recorded many times. The sequencing sample was made of blood. The TCR originated in a man younger than 40 with Graves' hyperthyroidism that later progressed to Graves' ophthalmopathy. The gene calls are TRBV5-1 and TRBJ2-1; 12 positions agree with TRBD2. The CDR3 bases are TGCGCCAGCAGCTTCGCAGGACTAGCGGGGTTCTCGTCCTACAATGAGCAGTTCTTC. Amino acid sequence: CASSFAGLAGFSSYNEQFF.